The rows below give T cell receptor beta chains drawn from one sample of a study of a mutant IDH1 vaccine in newly diagnosed glioma. Profiling relied on immunoSEQ multiplex PCR, and the TCRdb table lists in-frame clones only, not all of them. The table includes 60,000 to 75,000 clones, roughly 80% detected once. No antigen has been identified for these receptors. The sequencing used PBMCs, collected from a glioma patient whose treatment included an IDH1 peptide vaccine. These receptors all come from a man aged 30-40 years with glioma. Both conserved end residues are part of each CDR3. Each record gives: clone size, V gene, D gene, J gene, CDR3 DNA, CDR3 protein. D genes are given only for firm matches. Clone size is stated in some rows and not others, as once, few, many or a class when expanded.

>few|TRBV5-1|-|TRBJ2-2
TGCGCCAGCGGGTCCCCCGGGTCCGGGGAGCTGTTTTTT
CASGSPGSGELFF
>few|TRBV13|-|TRBJ1-1
TGTGCCAGCAGCTTTGGGGGGGCCACTGAAGCTTTCTTT
CASSFGGATEAFF
>few|TRBV19|TRBD1|TRBJ1-5
TGTGCCAGTAGTCCGACAGGGGGCTATTTGCCCCAGCATTTT
CASSPTGGYLPQHF
>-|TRBV5-4|-|TRBJ2-3
TGTGCCAGCAGCCCCCGACAGAGACCCAGCACAGATACGCAGTATTTT
CASSPRQRPSTDTQYF
>-|TRBV27|-|TRBJ1-5
TGTGCCAGTGGACAGCCGTATCAGCCCCAGCATTTT
CASGQPYQPQHF
>-|TRBV11-3|-|TRBJ2-5
TGTGCCAGCAGCCAGGGATGGGGGGCCCCCCAAGAGACCCAGTACTTC
CASSQGWGAPQETQYF
>-|TRBV27|-|TRBJ2-3
TGTGCCAGCAGTTTAACAGGAGGCACAGATACGCAGTATTTT
CASSLTGGTDTQYF
>-|TRBV7-9|-|TRBJ1-1
TGTGCCAGCAGCTTGGGGGGTTATGGATCTGAAGCTTTCTTT
CASSLGGYGSEAFF
>-|TRBV15|-|TRBJ1-2
TGTGCCACCAGCAGAGACAAGTTCGGCGGCCTCTATGGCTACACCTTC
CATSRDKFGGLYGYTF
>-|TRBV19|TRBD1|TRBJ1-2
TGTGCCAGTAGCCTATGGGACAGGCGGTATGGCTACACCTTC
CASSLWDRRYGYTF